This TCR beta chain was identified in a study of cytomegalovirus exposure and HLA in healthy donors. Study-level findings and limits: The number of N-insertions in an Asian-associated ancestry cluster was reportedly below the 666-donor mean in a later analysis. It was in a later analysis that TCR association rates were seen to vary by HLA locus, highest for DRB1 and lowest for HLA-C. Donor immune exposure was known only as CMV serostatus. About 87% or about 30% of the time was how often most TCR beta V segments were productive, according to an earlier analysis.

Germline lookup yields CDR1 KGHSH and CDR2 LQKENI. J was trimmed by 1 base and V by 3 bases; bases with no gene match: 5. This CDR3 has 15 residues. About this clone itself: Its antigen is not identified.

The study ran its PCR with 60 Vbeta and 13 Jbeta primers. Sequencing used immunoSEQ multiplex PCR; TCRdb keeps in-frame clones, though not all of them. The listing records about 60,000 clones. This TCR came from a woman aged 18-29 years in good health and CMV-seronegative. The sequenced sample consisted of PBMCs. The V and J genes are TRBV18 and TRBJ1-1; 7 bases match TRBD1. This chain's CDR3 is CASSPRGDRNTEAFF. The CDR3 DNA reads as TGTGCCAGCTCACCGCGGGGGGACAGGAACACTGAAGCTTTCTTT.